These T cell receptor beta chains were read from a single sample in a study of cytomegalovirus exposure and HLA in healthy donors. Data came from immunoSEQ multiplex PCR; TCRdb stores just in-frame clones and leaves some out. The table lists some 210,000 clones, 75% to 90% of them singletons, with 4.5% to 6% in the top ten. The sample consisted of PBMCs. The receptors shown here come from a woman aged 18-29 years in good health and CMV-seronegative. Each CDR3 is given with its conserved first and last residue. A D gene is named only where the DNA matches it firmly. Size is omitted from some rows. Given values are once, few, many or a class for expanded clones.

j_call,clone_size,v_call,d_call,cdr3_nt,cdr3_aa
TRBJ2-7,-,TRBV19,-,TGTGCCAGTAGTATAGAGCTAACACTAAGATCCTACGAGCAGTACTTC,CASSIELTLRSYEQYF
TRBJ2-1,-,TRBV30,TRBD1,TGTGCCTGGGGGGACAGCTACAATGAGCAGTTCTTC,CAWGDSYNEQFF
TRBJ2-7,-,TRBV27,-,TGTGCCAGCAGTTTAACGGTCGGGGCATACGAGCAGTACTTC,CASSLTVGAYEQYF
TRBJ1-2,-,TRBV9,-,TGTGCCAGCAGCGCACAACAGGGAGGGTATGGCTACACCTTC,CASSAQQGGYGYTF
TRBJ2-7,-,TRBV5-6,TRBD1,TGTGCCAGCAGCTCAAAACAGGGGTACGAGCAGTACTTC,CASSSKQGYEQYF
TRBJ2-7,few,TRBV4-1,-,TGCGCCAGCAGCCAAGATCAAGGGACCAACTACGAGCAGTACTTC,CASSQDQGTNYEQYF
TRBJ1-5,-,TRBV7-8,TRBD1,TGTGCCAGCAGCTTTGACAGGGGCGATCAGCCCCAGCATTTT,CASSFDRGDQPQHF
TRBJ2-7,-,TRBV7-9,-,TGTGCCAGCAGCTTAGGGGGGTCCGGCTTTAACGAGCAGTACTTC,CASSLGGSGFNEQYF
TRBJ2-1,-,TRBV4-1,-,TGCGCCAGCAGCCAGGGCAACAATGAGCAGTTCTTC,CASSQGNNEQFF
TRBJ1-5,-,TRBV21-1,-,TGTGCCGCCCCCCGAGGTTCGGGTATACCCCAGCATTTT,CAAPRGSGIPQHF
TRBJ1-2,-,TRBV15,TRBD1,TGTGCCACCAGCAGAGGGGGACAGTATGGCTACACCTTC,CATSRGGQYGYTF
TRBJ1-1,-,TRBV10-3,-,TGTGCCATCAGTACCCCGGGGACTCGGACTGAAGCTTTCTTT,CAISTPGTRTEAFF
TRBJ2-1,-,TRBV11-2,TRBD1,TGTGCCAGCAGTCAAGACAGGGGGCGTGGGAATGAGCAGTTCTTC,CASSQDRGRGNEQFF
TRBJ2-1,-,TRBV2,-,TGTGCCGACAATACAGGGCCCAGCTCCTACAATGAGCAGTTCTTC,CADNTGPSSYNEQFF
TRBJ2-7,few,TRBV5-8,-,TGTGCCAGCAGCTTAACGGCCTACGAGCAGTACTTC,CASSLTAYEQYF
TRBJ1-3,-,TRBV27,-,TGTGCCAGCAGTTTATCATTAGGTCGGGGCACCATATATTTT,CASSLSLGRGTIYF
TRBJ2-7,once,TRBV4-1,TRBD2,TGCGCCAGCAGCCAAGAGAAGCGGGGGGGCGAAAACGAGCAGTACTTC,CASSQEKRGGENEQYF
TRBJ1-1,-,TRBV6-1,TRBD1,TGTGCCAGCAGTGAGACAGGGCAGAGTGAAGCTTTCTTT,CASSETGQSEAFF
TRBJ2-7,-,TRBV4-2,-,TGTGCCAGCAGCGGGCAAGCGACTACCACCTACGAGCAGTACTTC,CASSGQATTTYEQYF
TRBJ2-1,once,TRBV12-5,TRBD2,TGTGCTAGTGGTTTGGTAATAACGGGAGGTGCCGGAGATGAGCAGTTCTTC,CASGLVITGGAGDEQFF
TRBJ1-1,few,TRBV2,-,TGTGCCAGCAGTATGTCGTCAACGTTAACTGAAGCTTTCTTT,CASSMSSTLTEAFF
TRBJ1-4,-,TRBV5-1,-,TGCGCCAGCGCCTTAAACTCGGAAAAACTGTTTTTT,CASALNSEKLFF
TRBJ1-3,-,TRBV4-1,-,TGCGCCAGCAGTCCGGGGGGAGCTGGAAACACCATATATTTT,CASSPGGAGNTIYF
TRBJ2-1,-,TRBV6-6,TRBD1,TGTGCCAGCAGTCCCGGGACAGGGGTCAATGAGCAGTTCTTC,CASSPGTGVNEQFF
TRBJ2-3,-,TRBV27,-,TGTGCCAGCAGTTTTGGGATAGCGAGGGATACGCAGTATTTT,CASSFGIARDTQYF
TRBJ1-6,once,TRBV2,-,TGTGCCAGCAGCTCCGGGTCACCTAATTCACCCCTCCACTTT,CASSSGSPNSPLHF
TRBJ2-7,-,TRBV13,-,TGTGCCAGCAGCTTAATGGTCGGCAGGGGTACCTACGAGCAGTACTTC,CASSLMVGRGTYEQYF
TRBJ1-2,-,TRBV2,-,TGTGCCAGCAGTGTTGCATCCAACTATGGCTACACCTTC,CASSVASNYGYTF
TRBJ1-1,-,TRBV5-1,-,TGCGCCAGCAGCTTAAGGTCGGCGAACACTGAAGCTTTCTTT,CASSLRSANTEAFF
TRBJ1-1,-,TRBV29-1,-,TGCAGCGTTGTTCCGGGGAGGAACACTGAAGCTTTCTTT,CSVVPGRNTEAFF
TRBJ2-3,once,TRBV5-1,-,TGCGCCAGCAGCTTGGTTACGGATACGCAGTATTTT,CASSLVTDTQYF
TRBJ1-2,few,TRBV2,TRBD1,TGTGCCAGCAGCCAGGAGGGGGCCGGCGGCTACACCTTC,CASSQEGAGGYTF
TRBJ2-4,-,TRBV5-1,-,TGCGCCAGCAGCTATGGCAGGGAAAACATTCAGTACTTC,CASSYGRENIQYF
TRBJ1-1,-,TRBV10-3,TRBD1,TGTGCCATCAGCCCGAGGGGGACAGATGTGACTGAAGCTTTCTTT,CAISPRGTDVTEAFF
TRBJ2-7,-,TRBV7-2,-,TGTGCCAGCAGCTTAGGGCTAGGAACCTACGAGCAGTACTTC,CASSLGLGTYEQYF